A selection of T cell receptor beta chains follows, all from one sample in a study of blood T cell repertoires in COVID-19. TCRdb's copy holds only in-frame clones and misses some; the assay was immunoSEQ multiplex PCR. The profile shows about 270,000 clones, 88% of them singletons. Source material: PBMCs or T cells enriched from blood (not recorded which). The receptor set was obtained from a woman under 40 who had recovered from COVID-19. CDR3s include the opening cysteine and the closing phenylalanine or tryptophan. D genes are given only for firm matches. Clone sizes are given selectively: once, few, many, or a class where the clone is expanded.

j_gene,abundance,d_gene,v_gene,CDR3nt,CDR3aa
TRBJ1-1,NA,NA,TRBV28,TGTGCCAGCAGTTCACCGGGACATTACACTGAAGCTTTCTTT,CASSSPGHYTEAFF
TRBJ2-5,NA,TRBD2,TRBV18,TGTGCCAGCTCACCAGGACTAGCGCAAGAGACCCAGTACTTC,CASSPGLAQETQYF
TRBJ2-2,NA,NA,TRBV3-1/TRBV3-2,TGTGCCAGCAGCCAAGTTCCTAGCACAGTCACCGGGGAGCTGTTTTTT,CASSQVPSTVTGELFF
TRBJ2-7,NA,NA,TRBV5-6,TGTGCCAGCAGCAGCAGGGTAGGGACAAGCTCCTACGAGCAGTACTTC,CASSSRVGTSSYEQYF
TRBJ1-6,NA,TRBD1,TRBV7-2,TGTGCCAGCAGCTCCCTAGGGCGGGACAGGGGTGCTTCACCCCTCCACTTT,CASSSLGRDRGASPLHF
TRBJ2-2,NA,NA,TRBV5-4,TGTGCCAGCAGCCCGACACACACCGGGGAGCTGTTTTTT,CASSPTHTGELFF
TRBJ2-3,NA,TRBD2,TRBV7-6,TGTGCCAGCAGCTTAGGGACGGGAGGGGGCACAGATACGCAGTATTTT,CASSLGTGGGTDTQYF
TRBJ1-2,NA,NA,TRBV27,TGTGCCAGCAGTTTTTTAAACACAGGCTCCTTCTATGGCTACACCTTC,CASSFLNTGSFYGYTF
TRBJ1-5,NA,TRBD1,TRBV7-9,TGTGCCAGCAGCCCAGGGACAGGTTCGGAGCCCCAGCATTTT,CASSPGTGSEPQHF
TRBJ2-3,NA,NA,TRBV10-3,TGTGCCATCAGCGCTAGAGAGGGAACGGATACGCAGTATTTT,CAISAREGTDTQYF
TRBJ2-7,NA,TRBD1,TRBV5-6,TGTGCCAGCAGCTCATGGGACAGGGTTCGTAACTACGAGCAGTACTTC,CASSSWDRVRNYEQYF
TRBJ1-2,NA,TRBD1,TRBV7-9,TGTGCCAGCAGTTTGGACAGGGTTGCGACCTTGTATGAAGGAGGCTACATCTTC,CASSLDRVATLYEGGYIF
TRBJ2-3,once,NA,TRBV7-3,TGTGCCAGCAGCTTAAACGGTGGTACGCAGTATTTT,CASSLNGGTQYF
TRBJ1-1,NA,NA,TRBV6-6,TGTGCCCTTCGGGGGATGAACACTGAAGCTTTCTTT,CALRGMNTEAFF
TRBJ1-2,NA,TRBD1,TRBV11-2,TGTGCCAGCAGCCTGACAGGGTTGTATGGCTACACCTTC,CASSLTGLYGYTF
TRBJ2-6,NA,NA,TRBV5-1,TGCGCCAGCAGCTTCAGTCCCTCTGGGGCCAACGTCCTGACTTTC,CASSFSPSGANVLTF
TRBJ1-2,few,TRBD1,TRBV19,TGTGCCAGTAGCCGGGACAGGCAATCATATGGCTACACCTTC,CASSRDRQSYGYTF
TRBJ2-2,NA,NA,TRBV7-8,TGTGCCAGCAGCTTCGGGACAAAGAAACTTAAGAACACCGGGGAGCTGTTTTTT,CASSFGTKKLKNTGELFF
TRBJ1-1,NA,TRBD1,TRBV4-2,TGTGCCAGCAGCCAAGTCTGGGACAGCGGCACTGAAGCTTTCTTT,CASSQVWDSGTEAFF
TRBJ2-2,NA,NA,TRBV2,TGTGCCAGCAGCGTCCGGGACGGGGAGCTGTTTTTT,CASSVRDGELFF
TRBJ2-7,NA,TRBD2,TRBV28,TGTGCCAGCAGTTTTGGGGGGGGGAACTACGAGCAGTACTTC,CASSFGGGNYEQYF
TRBJ2-7,NA,TRBD1,TRBV25-1,TGTGCCAGCAGTGAATATGGAGGACAGGGATCGTACGAGCAGTACTTC,CASSEYGGQGSYEQYF
TRBJ1-4,NA,TRBD1,TRBV28,TGTGCCAGCAGCCTAACAGGGGCAGGACGTGAAAAACTGTTTTTT,CASSLTGAGREKLFF
TRBJ2-3,NA,TRBD2,TRBV14,TGTGCCAGCAGCCAAGGCGCTAGCGGGGGGACAGATACGCAGTATTTT,CASSQGASGGTDTQYF
TRBJ1-2,NA,NA,TRBV25-1,TGTGCCAGCAGTCCTGTAGAATTCTATGGCTACACCTTC,CASSPVEFYGYTF
TRBJ1-1,NA,NA,TRBV6-5,TGTGCCAGCAGTTACTCTGGGACATCCAACACTGAAGCTTTCTTT,CASSYSGTSNTEAFF
TRBJ1-2,NA,TRBD1,TRBV30,TGTGCCTGGAGTGTAACGGGACAGTTACTTCGGGGTGAGGGCTACACCTTC,CAWSVTGQLLRGEGYTF
TRBJ1-2,NA,TRBD1,TRBV18,TGTGCCAGCTCACCTACAGGGGTGAGCTATGGCTACACCTTC,CASSPTGVSYGYTF
TRBJ2-3,NA,TRBD1,TRBV18,TGTGCCAGCTCACAACTAGAAACAGGGGGCGTCGCAGATACGCAGTATTTT,CASSQLETGGVADTQYF
TRBJ2-5,NA,TRBD2,TRBV24-1,TGTGCCACCGGGATCGACCGGGGGGGCCGGGTGGGGCAAGAGACCCAGTACTTC,CATGIDRGGRVGQETQYF
TRBJ1-1,NA,TRBD1,TRBV19,TGTGCCAGTAGTGTTAACAGGGGGCCATTCGGGAACACTGAAGCTTTCTTT,CASSVNRGPFGNTEAFF
TRBJ1-5,NA,NA,TRBV6-2/TRBV6-3,TGTGCCAGCAGTTACCTCGTACAGGGAGGGCAGCCCCAGCATTTT,CASSYLVQGGQPQHF
TRBJ1-1,NA,NA,TRBV5-1,TGCGCCAGCGGGCTGTTTGGGCAGAACACTGAAGCTTTCTTT,CASGLFGQNTEAFF
TRBJ1-1,NA,NA,TRBV29-1,TGCAGCGTTGCTGGGGAGGCGGGGGACACTGAAGCTTTCTTT,CSVAGEAGDTEAFF
TRBJ1-6,NA,NA,TRBV3-1/TRBV3-2,TGTGCCAGCAGCCAAGAACAGGGCCGAGGTTCACCCCTCCACTTT,CASSQEQGRGSPLHF
TRBJ2-7,once,TRBD1,TRBV18,TGTGCCAGCTCACCCGGGACAGACTACGAGCAGTACTTC,CASSPGTDYEQYF
TRBJ2-7,NA,TRBD1,TRBV28,TGTGCCAGCAGTGCCGGGACAGGCTACGAGCAGTACTTC,CASSAGTGYEQYF
TRBJ2-7,NA,NA,TRBV6-1,TGTGCCAGCAGTGAAGAGGCAGCGAGCTCCTACGAGCAGTACTTC,CASSEEAASSYEQYF
TRBJ1-2,once,NA,TRBV5-1,TGCGCCAGCAGCTCGGGTCCTGTGGTTAATAACTATGGCTACACCTTC,CASSSGPVVNNYGYTF
TRBJ2-5,NA,TRBD2,TRBV9,TGTGCCAGCAGCGAGGGCGGGGGGAATCAAGAGACCCAGTACTTC,CASSEGGGNQETQYF
TRBJ2-3,once,TRBD2,TRBV30,TGTTCTAGCGGGAGAGGAGGGACAGATACGCAGTATTTT,CSSGRGGTDTQYF
TRBJ2-5,NA,NA,TRBV5-1,TGCGCCAGCAGCTTGAGGCTTTCGGACAAAGAGACCCAGTACTTC,CASSLRLSDKETQYF